This entry describes one T cell receptor beta chain. The V gene lost 0 bases and the J gene lost 1 base, with 11 bases spanning the gap. The CDR3 is 16 amino acids. Germline V lookup: CDR1 ENHRY, CDR2 SYGVKD. This sample stems from a study of blood T cell repertoires in COVID-19. Study background: Donors in the United States, Italy and Spain gave samples during acute or convalescent COVID-19. Sample material is recorded as cDNA or gDNA derived from T cells, B-cell-depleted T cells, or PBMCs.

In the source study's methods: Estimation of nucleated cell counts was performed using reference gene primer amplification. Here immunoSEQ multiplex PCR was the method, and the copy in TCRdb shows in-frame clones only, minus some. From that table come the V and J calls and clone size; the DNA was used to work out D and trimming. The sample records approximately 70,000 clones, just over 90% being singletons. Sequencing was performed on peripheral blood. This receptor was identified in a woman under 30 with acute or convalescent COVID-19. V is TRBV10-3 and J is TRBJ2-3; possible D gene TRBD1, 5 bases. CDR3 region: CAISESIGDGTDTQYF. For the CDR3, the DNA is TGTGCCATCAGTGAGTCGATAGGGGATGGCACAGATACGCAGTATTTT.